Listed here are 27 T cell receptor beta chains from one sample, sequenced in a study of T cells after yellow fever vaccination. TCRdb itself ran the 5' RACE reads through MiXCR, one entry per CDR3 protein. The repertoire holds fewer than 650,000 distinct CDR3 sequences, with just over 20% as singletons. This material consisted of PBMCs, taken roughly 20 days after the first yellow fever vaccination. The source is a man younger than 35 who received the YFV17D yellow fever vaccine.

This clonotype was seen more than once but under ten times. This sequence joins TRBV5-1 and TRBJ2-5, with D tentatively TRBD1 (5 bases). Germline CDR1 is SGHRS and CDR2 is YFSETQ. V was pared by 0 bases and J by 7 bases, with 13 bases between. The CDR3 consists of 14 residues. CDR3 bases: TGCGCCAGCAGCTTGGCCGTGACAGAGAGGACCCAGTACTTC. It specifies CASSLAVTERTQYF.

The V and J genes are TRBV28 and TRBJ2-6, with TRBD1 identical over 9 bases. Germline-derived CDR1 and CDR2 are MDHEN and SYDVKM. The V gene end was trimmed by 7 bases and the J gene end by 2 bases; junction bases not matched to a gene: 9. The CDR3 is 17 residues long. CDR3 coding DNA: TGTGCCAGCATCTCGGGACAGGGATGGCCTGGGGCCAACGTCCTGACTTTC. Translation: CASISGQGWPGANVLTF.

This sequence joins TRBV18 and TRBJ1-4; D remains ambiguous. The CDR3 is 14 amino acids. The ends were cut back, 2 bases at V and 7 bases at J, with 11 bases in the middle. Looked up from germline, CDR1 is KGHSH and CDR2 is LQKENI. The CDR3 nucleotides read TGTGCCAGCTCACCAGGGTTAGAGAGTGAAAAACTGTTTTTT. This sequence encodes CASSPGLESEKLFF.

This clonotype was detected a few times. CDR3 in amino acids: CASSDAQGPGYGYTF. CDR3 DNA sequence: TGTGCCAGCAGCGACGCCCAAGGCCCCGGGTATGGCTACACCTTC. This rearrangement joins TRBV7-2 to TRBJ1-2; D remains ambiguous. Germline CDR1 and CDR2: SGHTA and FQGNSA. The CDR3 loop spans 15 amino acids. V was trimmed by 5 bases and J by 5 bases, leaving 18 bases between them.

Only a few counts were recorded for this clonotype. The chain combines TRBV18 with TRBJ1-2; D is ambiguous. Germline CDR1 reads KGHSH; CDR2 reads LQKENI. V was pared by 4 bases and J by 3 bases, with 15 bases between. This CDR3 has 15 amino acids. In DNA form, the CDR3 reads TGTGCCAGCTCACTGCGACAAGAGATAGACTATGGCTACACCTTC. Translated, it gives CASSLRQEIDYGYTF.

This clonotype was seen a few times. This sequence joins TRBV6-5 and TRBJ2-5, with a tentative D call TRBD1 (5 bases). The CDR3 runs 15 residues. Germline assignment: CDR1 MNHEY and CDR2 SVGAGI. V was pared by 2 bases and J by 5 bases, with 15 bases between. The CDR3 coding sequence is TGTGCCAGCAGTTACGGGGCGTCAGGTCTGGAGACCCAGTACTTC. It codes for CASSYGASGLETQYF.

The rearrangement links TRBV5-1 to TRBJ2-1, with 7 bases matching TRBD1. CDR3 length: 14 residues. Germline V CDR1 and CDR2: SGHRS, YFSETQ. Trimming cost V 2 bases and J 6 bases; bases outside gene matches: 5. The CDR3 here is CASSLQGLLNEQFF. The CDR3, as DNA: TGCGCCAGCAGCTTACAGGGGTTGCTCAATGAGCAGTTCTTC.

This clonotype was seen a few times. The V call is TRBV27, the J call TRBJ1-6; D is unresolved. From germline, CDR1 is MNHEY and CDR2 SMNVEV (reference sequence). Trimming pared 3 bases from V and 6 bases from J, leaving 6 bases between. The length of the CDR3 is 13 residues. The CDR3 protein is CASSLSGNSPLHF. CDR3 sequence (DNA): TGTGCCAGCAGTTTGTCCGGTAATTCACCCCTCCACTTT.

The chain links TRBV20-1 to TRBJ2-5, with TRBD2 matching 7 bases. The CDR3 loop spans 14 amino acids. Per germline, CDR1 DFQATT and CDR2 SNEGSKA (reference sequence). V lost 3 bases and J lost 4; bases outside the gene matches: 8. CDR3: CSASFAGVSETQYF. DNA for the CDR3: TGCAGTGCTAGTTTTGCGGGGGTCTCAGAGACCCAGTACTTC.

This clonotype was seen a few times. V gene TRBV6-5 combines with J gene TRBJ2-1; 10 nucleotides line up with TRBD2. Germline CDR1 MNHEY, CDR2 SVGAGI. This CDR3 comprises 16 residues. The V and J ends lost 2 bases and 4 bases, in that order; junction bases with no gene match: 5. CDR3 sequence (DNA): TGTGCCAGCAGTTACGGGGCTAGCGGGAGTTACAATGAGCAGTTCTTC. Its protein is CASSYGASGSYNEQFF.

The table lists this clonotype with a few counts. This chain connects TRBV4-2 to TRBJ1-1, with TRBD1 as a possible D gene (5 bases). CDR1 and CDR2 from the germline V gene are LGHNA and YNFKEQ. The CDR3 contains 14 residues. Trimming removed 0 bases at V and 6 bases at J, with 11 bases between. The CDR3 region has the DNA TGTGCCAGCAGCCAAGATCCCGGGACCTCTGAAGCTTTCTTT. This translates into CASSQDPGTSEAFF.

The chain links TRBV25-1 to TRBJ2-7; 8 nucleotides line up with TRBD1. V lost 3 bases to trimming and J lost 5 bases; unmatched junction nucleotides: 9. The CDR3 extends over 15 amino acids. CDR1 and CDR2 (germline): MGHDK, SYGVNS. DNA of the CDR3: TGTGCCAGCAGTGACATCCGGGACAGGACCCACGAGCAGTACTTC. Protein product: CASSDIRDRTHEQYF.

A few counts support this clonotype. V is TRBV7-2 and J is TRBJ2-4; D unclear. V gave up 1 base and J gave up 8 bases, with 9 bases separating them. Germline-derived CDR1 and CDR2 are SGHTA and FQGNSA. This CDR3 has 13 amino acids. CDR3 coding DNA: TGTGCCAGCAGCTTAGTGTGGGTGGACATTCAGTACTTC. Amino acid sequence: CASSLVWVDIQYF.

This clonotype was detected only a few times. The CDR3 region has the DNA TGCGCCAGCAGTGAGTCGGGCTTCGGAAACACCATATATTTT. It yields the protein CASSESGFGNTIYF. The chain couples TRBV10-1 to TRBJ1-3; D unresolved. Germline CDR1 is WNHNN and CDR2 is SYGVQD (reference sequence). Between the trimmed V and J ends, which lost 0 bases and 4 bases, there was a span of 7 bases. The CDR3 spans 14 residues.

This clonotype showed up just a few times. The chain recombines TRBV6-1 with TRBJ2-7; 9 bases are shared with TRBD2. The CDR3 runs 15 residues. Trimming removed 7 bases from V and 6 bases from J; junction bases left unmatched: 13. Looked up from germline, CDR1 is MNHNS and CDR2 is SASEGT. The chain's CDR3 is CASTTESSGASEQYV. CDR3 sequence (DNA): TGTGCCAGCACCACGGAGTCTAGCGGGGCCAGCGAGCAGTACGTC.

The V and J genes are TRBV27 and TRBJ2-3; 7 bases are a match to TRBD2. This CDR3 comprises 14 residues. The V gene end was trimmed by 5 bases and the J gene end by 7 bases; junction bases not matched to a gene: 9. Germline CDR1 MNHEY, CDR2 SMNVEV (reference sequence). The DNA of the CDR3 is TGTGCCAGCAGTCCGGGGACTATACCTAATACGCAGTATTTT. Amino acid sequence: CASSPGTIPNTQYF.

The genes are TRBV5-6 and TRBJ1-1; 8 nucleotides match TRBD1. Germline V lookup: CDR1 SGHDT, CDR2 YYEEEE. The trim removed 5 bases at V and 4 bases at J, leaving 7 bases unmatched. CDR3 length: 14 residues. This CDR3 reads CASSSTGGPTEAFF. The CDR3 DNA is TGTGCCAGCAGTTCTACAGGGGGGCCCACTGAAGCTTTCTTT.

This clonotype was seen only a few times. This chain joins TRBV2 and TRBJ2-7; D is perhaps TRBD2 (5 bases). In germline, CDR1 is SNHLY, CDR2 FYNNEI. This CDR3 spans 13 amino acids. V dropped 7 bases and J dropped 2 bases, with 12 bases sitting between them. The CDR3 DNA follows: TGTGCCAGCACCCGCGGGTCGCCCTACGAGCAGTACTTC. Amino acids: CASTRGSPYEQYF.

The J gene is TRBJ1-2, the V gene TRBV5-5; D remains ambiguous. Germline assignment: CDR1 SGHKS and CDR2 YYEKEE (reference sequence). CDR3 size: 14 residues. V lost 0 bases and J 4 bases, leaving 10 bases between the germline ends. This chain's CDR3 is CASSLAGFGYGYTF. The CDR3 coding sequence is TGTGCCAGCAGCTTGGCCGGGTTCGGCTATGGCTACACCTTC.

The gene calls are TRBV27 and TRBJ2-1; D may be TRBD1 (6 bases). The germline V and J ends were trimmed by 11 bases and 4 bases, with 12 bases remaining between them. There are 12 residues in the CDR3. Germline CDR1 reads MNHEY; CDR2 reads SMNVEV (reference sequence). The CDR3 loop reads CAAWTVYNEQFF. The CDR3 DNA is TGTGCCGCCTGGACAGTTTACAATGAGCAGTTCTTC.

This chain connects TRBV4-3 to TRBJ1-4; 9 bases agree with TRBD1. The V gene's germline CDR1 is LGHNA and CDR2 YSLEER. The CDR3 totals 14 residues. The V segment lost 4 bases and the J segment 7 bases; nucleotides outside the gene matches: 4. DNA for the CDR3: TGCGCCAGCAGCCCGGGACAGGGTTTTGAAAAACTGTTTTTT. Translation: CASSPGQGFEKLFF.

The chain joins TRBV20-1 to TRBJ2-7; D possibly corresponds to TRBD2 (5 bases). The V end lost 5 bases, the J end lost 1 base, and 9 bases lay between the germline ends. Germline values: CDR1 DFQATT, CDR2 SNEGSKA (reference sequence). This CDR3 is built from 12 residues. CDR3 loop: CSAQEGSYEQYV. CDR3 nucleotide sequence: TGCAGTGCTCAAGAGGGTTCCTACGAGCAGTACGTC.

This chain connects TRBV20-1 to TRBJ2-3; 8 positions agree with TRBD2. CDR3 length equals 14 residues. Trimming cost V 1 base and J 4 bases; bases outside gene matches: 4. Germline V gene sequence: CDR1 DFQATT, CDR2 SNEGSKA (reference sequence). The CDR3 here is CSARAGSGADTQYF. The CDR3 bases are TGCAGTGCTAGAGCTGGTAGCGGGGCAGATACGCAGTATTTT.

In this sample, this clonotype turned up a few times. The CDR3 is CASSSLAVSYNEQFF. CDR3 DNA sequence: TGTGCCAGCAGTTCACTAGCGGTTTCCTACAATGAGCAGTTCTTC. The chain recombines TRBV12-3 or TRBV12-4 with TRBJ2-1; 8 bases agree with TRBD2. V lost 4 bases, J lost 1 base, and 3 bases stayed unmatched. The CDR3 covers 15 residues.

This chain connects TRBV7-2 to TRBJ2-7; D is ambiguous. This CDR3 is 12 amino acids long. Trimming left V 0 bases short and J 5 bases short, with 5 bases between. CDR1 SGHTA and CDR2 FQGNSA come from the germline V gene. CDR3 coding DNA: TGTGCCAGCAGCTTAGCATTTGACGAGCAGTACTTC. This encodes CASSLAFDEQYF.

The chain has TRBV28 and TRBJ2-5; TRBD1 might be the D (6 bases). The germline V gene has CDR1 MDHEN and CDR2 SYDVKM. This CDR3 contains 14 residues. Trimming removed 8 bases at V and 4 bases at J, with 17 bases between. The CDR3 region has the DNA TGTGCCAGCGGCGTCAGGGGCTGGGGAGAGACCCAGTACTTC. This sequence encodes CASGVRGWGETQYF.

This clonotype was detected only once. The chain links TRBV7-9 to TRBJ2-3; D is ambiguous. CDR1 SEHNR and CDR2 FQNEAQ come from the germline V gene (reference sequence). CDR3 length: 15 residues. Trimming took 5 bases from V and 3 from J, leaving 15 bases between them. The CDR3 sequence is CASSDVRVRTDTQYF. The CDR3 nucleotides are TGTGCCAGCAGCGACGTCCGGGTCAGAACAGATACGCAGTATTTT.